This T cell receptor beta chain was found in a study of blood T cell repertoires in COVID-19. Study-level background: PBMCs, B-cell-depleted T cells, or T cells were the source of the cDNA or gDNA that made up the material.

Original processing notes: Estimates of nucleated cell counts were drawn from the amplification of reference gene primers. Measured with immunoSEQ multiplex PCR; TCRdb has only the in-frame clones, and not every one. V and J calls and clone size are given by that table; D and trimming were obtained from the DNA. Of about 74,000 clones in the sample, around nine tenths were seen once. Between the trimmed V and J ends, which lost 6 bases and 3 bases, there was a span of 14 bases. Germline CDR1 LGHDT, CDR2 YNNKEL (reference sequence). CDR3 length: 14 residues. The sequence came from a man between 65 and 79 years old with active or convalescent COVID-19. The chain joins TRBV3-1 (or the pseudogene TRBV3-2) to TRBJ2-5, with D maybe TRBD1 (6 bases). The material sequenced was peripheral blood. CDR3 in DNA: TGTGCCAGCAGGCGACAGGCCTTCGAAGAGACCCAGTACTTC. It encodes CASRRQAFEETQYF.